This entry concerns a single T cell receptor (beta chain). The sample originates from a study of blood T cell repertoires in COVID-19. Study-level background: Samples came from the United States, Italy and Spain, spanning acute and convalescent COVID-19. The cDNA or gDNA used as material had been derived from T cells, B-cell-depleted T cells, or PBMCs.

There are 13 residues in the CDR3. Per germline, CDR1 SGHTS and CDR2 YDEGEE. Trimming pared 0 bases from V and 12 bases from J, leaving 16 bases between. Original processing methods: Reference gene primer amplification yielded estimated nucleated cell counts. TCRdb's table, derived via immunoSEQ multiplex PCR, lists solely in-frame clones and lacks some. The V and J calls and clone size were taken over from that table, and D and trimming were inferred from the DNA. Of 190,000 or so clones in the sample, more than 70% were seen once. Sequencing was done on a sample of peripheral blood. The TCR comes from a woman aged 25 to 39 with acute or convalescent COVID-19. The rearrangement links TRBV5-8 to TRBJ2-7, with a weak D call TRBD2 (5 bases). CDR3 in amino acids: CASSLERQARTYF. Written as DNA, the CDR3 is TGTGCCAGCAGCTTGGAGCGGCAGGCAAGGACGTACTTC.